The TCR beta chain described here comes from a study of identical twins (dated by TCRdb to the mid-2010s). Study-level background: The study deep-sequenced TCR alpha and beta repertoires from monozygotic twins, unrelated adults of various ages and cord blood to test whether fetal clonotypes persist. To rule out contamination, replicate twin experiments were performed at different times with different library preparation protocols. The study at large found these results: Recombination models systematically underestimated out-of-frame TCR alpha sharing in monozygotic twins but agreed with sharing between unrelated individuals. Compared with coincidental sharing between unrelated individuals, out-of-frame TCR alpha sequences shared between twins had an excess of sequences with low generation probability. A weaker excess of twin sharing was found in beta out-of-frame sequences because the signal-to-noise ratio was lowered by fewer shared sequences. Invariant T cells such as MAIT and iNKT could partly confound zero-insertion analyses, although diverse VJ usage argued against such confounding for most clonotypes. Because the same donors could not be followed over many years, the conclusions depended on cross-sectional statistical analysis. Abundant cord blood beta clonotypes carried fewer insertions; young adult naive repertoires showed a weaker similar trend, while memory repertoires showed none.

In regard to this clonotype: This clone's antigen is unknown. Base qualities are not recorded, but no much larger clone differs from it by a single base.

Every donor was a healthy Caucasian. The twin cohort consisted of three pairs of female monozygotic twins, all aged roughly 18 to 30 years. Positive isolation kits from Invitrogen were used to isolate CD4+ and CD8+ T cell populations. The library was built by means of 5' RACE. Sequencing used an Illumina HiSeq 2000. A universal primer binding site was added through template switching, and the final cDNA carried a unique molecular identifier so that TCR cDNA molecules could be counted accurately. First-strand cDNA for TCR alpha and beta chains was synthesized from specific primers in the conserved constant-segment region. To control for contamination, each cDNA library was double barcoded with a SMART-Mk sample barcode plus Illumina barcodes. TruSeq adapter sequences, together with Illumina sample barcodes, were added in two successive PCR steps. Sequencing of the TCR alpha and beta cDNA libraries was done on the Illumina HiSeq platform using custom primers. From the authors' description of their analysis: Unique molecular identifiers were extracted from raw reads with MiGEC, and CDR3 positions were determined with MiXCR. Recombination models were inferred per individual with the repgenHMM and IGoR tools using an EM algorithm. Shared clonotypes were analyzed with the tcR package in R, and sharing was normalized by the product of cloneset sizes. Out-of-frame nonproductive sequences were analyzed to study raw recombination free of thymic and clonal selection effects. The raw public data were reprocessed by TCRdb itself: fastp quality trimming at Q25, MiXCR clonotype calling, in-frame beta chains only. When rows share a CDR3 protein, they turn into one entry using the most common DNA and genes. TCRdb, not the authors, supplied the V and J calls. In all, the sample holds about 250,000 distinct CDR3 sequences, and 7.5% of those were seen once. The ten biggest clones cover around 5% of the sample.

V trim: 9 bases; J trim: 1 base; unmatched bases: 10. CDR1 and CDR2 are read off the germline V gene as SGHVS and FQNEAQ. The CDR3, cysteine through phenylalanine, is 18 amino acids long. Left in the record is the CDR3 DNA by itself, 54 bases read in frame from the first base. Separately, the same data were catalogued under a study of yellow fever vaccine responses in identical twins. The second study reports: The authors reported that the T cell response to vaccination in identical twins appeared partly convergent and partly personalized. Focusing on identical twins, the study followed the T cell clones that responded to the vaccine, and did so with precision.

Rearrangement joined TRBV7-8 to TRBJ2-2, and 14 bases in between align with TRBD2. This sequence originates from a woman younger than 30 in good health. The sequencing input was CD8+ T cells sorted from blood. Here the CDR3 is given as CASHAGLAGEMNTGELFF. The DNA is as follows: TGTGCCAGTCACGCGGGACTAGCGGGGGAAATGAACACCGGGGAGCTGTTTTTT.